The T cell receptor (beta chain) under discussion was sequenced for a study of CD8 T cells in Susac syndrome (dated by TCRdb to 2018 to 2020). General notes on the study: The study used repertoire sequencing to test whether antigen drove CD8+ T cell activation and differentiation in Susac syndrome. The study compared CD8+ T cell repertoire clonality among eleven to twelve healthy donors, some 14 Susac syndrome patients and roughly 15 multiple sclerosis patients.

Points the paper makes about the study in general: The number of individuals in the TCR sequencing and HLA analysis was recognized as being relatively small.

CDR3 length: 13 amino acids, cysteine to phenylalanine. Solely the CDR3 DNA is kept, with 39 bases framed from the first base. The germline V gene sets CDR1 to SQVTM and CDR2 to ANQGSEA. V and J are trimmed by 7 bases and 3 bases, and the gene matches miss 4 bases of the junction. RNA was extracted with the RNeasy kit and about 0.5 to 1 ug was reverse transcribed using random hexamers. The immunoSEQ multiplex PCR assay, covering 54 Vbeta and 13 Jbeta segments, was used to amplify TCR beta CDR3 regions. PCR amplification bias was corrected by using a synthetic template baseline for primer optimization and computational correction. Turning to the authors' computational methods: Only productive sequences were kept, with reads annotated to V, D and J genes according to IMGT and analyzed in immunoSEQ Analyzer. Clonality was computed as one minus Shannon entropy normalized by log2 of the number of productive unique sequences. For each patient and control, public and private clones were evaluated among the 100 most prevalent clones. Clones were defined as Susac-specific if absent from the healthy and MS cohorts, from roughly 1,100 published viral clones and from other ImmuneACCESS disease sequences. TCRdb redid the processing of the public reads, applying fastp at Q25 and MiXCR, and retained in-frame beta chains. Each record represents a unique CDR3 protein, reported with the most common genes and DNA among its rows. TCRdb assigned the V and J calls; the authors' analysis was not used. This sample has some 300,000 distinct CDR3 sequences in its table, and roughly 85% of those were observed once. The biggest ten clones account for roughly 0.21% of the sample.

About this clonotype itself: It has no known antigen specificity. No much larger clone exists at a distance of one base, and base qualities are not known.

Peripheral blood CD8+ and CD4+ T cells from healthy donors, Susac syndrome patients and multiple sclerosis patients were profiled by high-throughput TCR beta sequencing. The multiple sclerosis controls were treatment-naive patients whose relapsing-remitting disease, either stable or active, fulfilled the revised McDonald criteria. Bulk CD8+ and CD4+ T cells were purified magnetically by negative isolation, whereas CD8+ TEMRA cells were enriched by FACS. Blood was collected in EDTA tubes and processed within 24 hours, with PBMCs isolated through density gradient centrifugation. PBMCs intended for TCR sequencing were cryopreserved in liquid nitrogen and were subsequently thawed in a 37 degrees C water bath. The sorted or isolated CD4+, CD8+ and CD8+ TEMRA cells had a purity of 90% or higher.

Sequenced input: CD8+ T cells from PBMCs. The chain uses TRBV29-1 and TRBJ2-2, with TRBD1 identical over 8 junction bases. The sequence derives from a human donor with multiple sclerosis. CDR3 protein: CSALTGDTGELFF. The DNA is TGCAGCGCCTTGACAGGGGACACCGGGGAGCTGTTTTTT.